The source of this T cell receptor (beta chain) is a study of regulatory T cells in long-lasting Graves disease. Study outcomes and limitations: Compared with new cases, persistent Graves' patients showed reduced TCR diversity.

Arm-PCR of CDR3 regions and iRepertoire HTBI primers were used to build TCR beta libraries. TCRdb re-analysed the multiplex PCR reads in MiXCR, keeping a single row per CDR3 protein. The sample yields around 500,000 distinct CDR3 sequences, about 14% seen once. Stated time point: newly diagnosed GD, antithyroid drugs for less than 3 months. The TCR library used RNA extracted from PBMCs. Criteria from the American Thyroid Association guidelines were applied to diagnose Graves' disease. In regard to this clonotype: Its antigen is still unknown.

These data were likewise used in another study, on T cells in Graves' hyperthyroidism and ophthalmopathy. That source reports: HTBI primers were the set used in a first-round RT-PCR of the TCR CDR3. Blood held most thyroid clonotypes expanded above 0.001 frequency.

The material sequenced was peripheral blood mononuclear cells (PBMCs), taken at new diagnosis, from a patient treated with antithyroid drugs. This clonotype was obtained from a young man with Graves disease.

Written as DNA, the CDR3 is TGTGCCAGCAGTGAAGGGAGGACAGGAGCCTCTGGAAACACCATATATTTT. This translates into CASSEGRTGASGNTIYF. The chain joins TRBV25-1 to TRBJ1-3; 7 nucleotides align to TRBD1. The CDR3 totals 17 residues. V lost 2 bases to trimming and J lost 0 bases; unmatched junction nucleotides: 7. Looked up from germline, CDR1 is MGHDK and CDR2 is SYGVNS.